This T cell receptor (beta chain) is drawn from a study of response to subunit inactivated influenza vaccine. V was cut by 0 bases and J by 6 bases, with 12 bases left in between. Germline V gene data show CDR1 as SGDLS and CDR2 as YYNGEE. This CDR3 is built from 14 residues. A single record per CDR3 protein comes from TCRdb applying MiXCR to the RT-PCR reads. The repertoire holds 450,000 to 600,000 distinct CDR3 sequences, with approximately 15% as singletons. Findings and caveats of the study: The authors offered the suggestion that each seasonal influenza vaccination recruits few new T cells.

This clonotype was seen a few times. The antigen is undetermined. The chain uses TRBV9 and TRBJ2-5; D perhaps matches TRBD1 (7 bases). The sequence derives from a man aged 50-75 years who received an inactivated influenza vaccine. Sequenced material: CD4+ T cells sorted from PBMCs, taken 23 months after vaccination. The CDR3 loop reads CASSVGPGGQTQYF. The CDR3 DNA sequence: TGTGCCAGCAGCGTAGGTCCAGGGGGGCAGACCCAGTACTTC.